The 3 T cell receptor beta chains below were found in one sample sequenced in a study of identical twins. Each CDR3 protein is one row after TCRdb ran MiXCR on the 5' RACE reads. The table records 1.5 million to 2 million distinct CDR3 sequences, around 29% of them present only once. The specimen sequenced was cord blood. The receptors derive from a newborn girl in good health.

The chain carries TRBV6-1 and TRBJ2-7; 7 bases match TRBD2. The ends lost 7 bases at V and 2 bases at J; junction bases unmatched: 14. CDR1 MNHNS and CDR2 SASEGT come from the germline V gene. CDR3 length: 16 amino acids. CDR3 bases: TGTGCCAGCACCAGAAGCGGCCTAGCGGAAACCTACGAGCAGTACTTC. It encodes CASTRSGLAETYEQYF.

The gene calls are TRBV30 and TRBJ1-2; 7 bases are a match to TRBD1. Looked up from germline, CDR1 is GTSNPN and CDR2 is SVGIG (reference sequence). The V and J ends lost 3 bases and 3 bases, in that order; junction bases with no gene match: 7. The CDR3 consists of 14 residues. The chain's CDR3 is CAWRDRWIDYGYTF. The CDR3 region has the DNA TGTGCCTGGAGGGACAGGTGGATAGACTATGGCTACACCTTC.

There are many counts of this clonotype. The chain links TRBV6-5 to TRBJ2-1, with 9 bases lining up with TRBD2. The CDR3 is 16 residues long. J gave up 1 base and V 3 bases, and 4 bases lay outside the gene matches. Germline V lookup: CDR1 MNHEY, CDR2 SVGAGI. CDR3 bases: TGTGCCAGCAGTTATCTAGCGGGATTATCCTACAATGAGCAGTTCTTC. It is translated as CASSYLAGLSYNEQFF.